These 18 T cell receptor beta chains were sequenced from one sample in a study of blood T cell repertoires in COVID-19. Using immunoSEQ multiplex PCR, the repertoire was profiled, and TCRdb retains in-frame clones only, with some absent. The sample shows 250,000 to 300,000 clones, around four fifths of them seen only once. The sequencing sample was made of peripheral blood. Receptors originate from a man older than 75 with acute or convalescent COVID-19.

This sequence joins TRBV7-2 and TRBJ1-4; D is unclear. V lost 2 bases to trimming and J lost 5 bases, with 15 bases between them. Germline V gene sequence: CDR1 SGHTA, CDR2 FQGNSA. The CDR3 contains 16 residues. In DNA form, the CDR3 reads TGTGCCAGCAGCTTAAACGTCGTACCCGGGAATGAAAAACTGTTTTTT. Protein: CASSLNVVPGNEKLFF.

The V gene is TRBV6-5, the J gene TRBJ2-7, with 7 bases fitting TRBD1. Germline V gene data show CDR1 as MNHEY and CDR2 as SVGAGI. The ends lost 2 bases at V and 5 bases at J; junction bases unmatched: 6. The CDR3 has 14 residues. The CDR3 DNA reads as TGTGCCAGCAGTTACAGAGGGACAGAGGACGAGCAGTACTTC. It is translated as CASSYRGTEDEQYF.

The genes are TRBV6-4 and TRBJ2-2; 7 nucleotides align to TRBD1. The trim removed 4 bases at V and 4 bases at J, leaving 6 bases unmatched. In germline, CDR1 is MRHNA, CDR2 SNTAGT. The CDR3 totals 15 residues. The CDR3 sequence is CASSADRVSTGELFF. In DNA form, the CDR3 reads TGTGCCAGCAGTGCTGACAGGGTCTCCACCGGGGAGCTGTTTTTT.

The chain uses TRBV6-5 and TRBJ2-5, with D unresolved. CDR1 is MNHEY and CDR2 is SVGAGI in the germline V gene. The CDR3 runs to 13 residues. Trimming took 6 bases from V and 4 from J, leaving 12 bases between them. The CDR3 sequence: CASRSPGVETQYF. The CDR3 bases are TGTGCCAGCAGGTCCCCCGGTGTAGAGACCCAGTACTTC.

The chain uses TRBV27 and TRBJ2-1; TRBD2 matches 9 bases. Germline V gene data show CDR1 as MNHEY and CDR2 as SMNVEV (reference sequence). Trimming removed 4 bases from V and 9 bases from J; junction bases left unmatched: 7. CDR3 size: 14 residues. In DNA, the CDR3 is TGTGCCAGCAGTTCCTATAGCGGGAGAGGTGAGCAGTTCTTC. Translation gives CASSSYSGRGEQFF.

V gene TRBV11-2 combines with J gene TRBJ2-3; no clear D. V lost 5 bases to trimming and J lost 1 base, with 16 bases between them. Germline V gene lookup returns CDR1 SGHAT and CDR2 FQNNGV. The length of the CDR3 is 16 residues. The CDR3 region is CASSTGTFAGTDTQYF. The CDR3 DNA sequence: TGTGCCAGCAGCACTGGTACCTTCGCGGGCACAGATACGCAGTATTTT. Full variable domain (remainder filled in from reference TRBV11-2 and TRBJ2-3): EAGVAQSPRYKIIEKRQSVAFWCNPISGHATLYWYQQILGQGPKLLIQFQNNGVVDDSQLPKDRFSAERLKGVDSTLKIQPAKLEDSAVYLCASSTGTFAGTDTQYFGPGTRLTVL.

This chain uses TRBV3-1 (or the pseudogene TRBV3-2) with TRBJ2-1; 14 bases fit TRBD2. V shed 4 bases and J 7 bases; nucleotides not matched to a gene: 6. Germline V CDR1 and CDR2: LGHDT, YNNKEL (reference sequence). The CDR3 has 16 amino acids. The CDR3 is CASSPGLAGEANEQFF. CDR3 DNA: TGTGCCAGCAGCCCGGGACTAGCGGGAGAGGCGAATGAGCAGTTCTTC.

Here the CDR3 reads CATSRRDNEKLFF. The DNA of the CDR3 is TGTGCCACCAGCAGGCGCGATAATGAAAAACTGTTTTTT. The J gene is TRBJ1-4, the V gene TRBV15; the D is unclear. Germline CDR1 LNHNV, CDR2 YYDKDF (reference sequence). The CDR3 consists of 13 residues. Between the trimmed V and J ends, which lost 3 bases and 4 bases, there was a span of 6 bases.

The chain links TRBV7-3 to TRBJ2-5; 8 bases map to TRBD2. The CDR3 is 13 amino acids. Germline V CDR1 and CDR2: SGHTA, FQGTGA. Unmatched junction bases numbered 4, after V lost 5 bases and J lost 5 bases. CDR3 bases: TGTGCCAGCAGCCTTAGCGGGATGGAGACCCAGTACTTC. Protein product: CASSLSGMETQYF.

As to this clone: This sample includes further DNA sequences coding for the same CDR3. This sequence joins TRBV5-5 and TRBJ2-1; 10 bases are a match to TRBD1. V gave up 4 bases and J gave up 2 bases; unmatched junction bases: 3. Germline V gene sequence: CDR1 SGHKS, CDR2 YYEKEE (reference sequence). The CDR3 contains 15 residues. DNA of the CDR3: TGTGCCAGCAGCCTCGGACAGGGGGCCTACAATGAGCAGTTCTTC. Translating it yields CASSLGQGAYNEQFF.

The chain is built from TRBV2 and TRBJ1-6; tentative D call: TRBD1 (6 bases). CDR1 and CDR2 from the germline V gene are SNHLY and FYNNEI. CDR3 length: 14 amino acids. Trimming removed 5 bases from V and 7 bases from J, with 12 bases in between. CDR3 coding DNA: TGTGCCAGCAGTACAGGGTCAAGGAATTCACCCCTCCACTTT. Translation: CASSTGSRNSPLHF.

J is TRBJ2-2 and V is TRBV19; D unclear. Germline lookup yields CDR1 LNHDA and CDR2 SQIVND (reference sequence). The V end lost 3 bases, the J end lost 3 bases, and 5 bases lay between the germline ends. This CDR3 has 13 amino acids. CDR3 loop: CASSIPYTGELFF. In DNA, the CDR3 is TGTGCCAGTAGTATCCCCTACACCGGGGAGCTGTTTTTT.

The genes are TRBV27 and TRBJ1-6, with TRBD1 matching over 9 bases. The CDR3 is made up of 16 amino acids. CDR1 is MNHEY and CDR2 is SMNVEV in the germline V gene (reference sequence). Trimming took 3 bases from V and 5 from J; bases not matched to a gene: 5. The CDR3 here is CASSLKGQGNNSPLHF. As DNA, the CDR3 is TGTGCCAGCAGTTTGAAGGGACAGGGTAATAATTCACCCCTCCACTTT.

The chain combines TRBV7-8 with TRBJ1-2; TRBD1 matches at 8 bases. Germline-derived CDR1 and CDR2 are SGHVS and FQNEAQ. The ends lost 3 bases at V and 2 bases at J; junction bases unmatched: 5. The CDR3 contains 15 residues. CDR3 amino acids: CASSFLDRENYGYTF. In DNA form, the CDR3 reads TGTGCCAGCAGCTTCCTGGACAGGGAGAACTATGGCTACACCTTC.

This chain connects TRBV6-2 or TRBV6-3 to TRBJ1-5, with D possibly TRBD1 on 5 matching bases. Between the trimmed V and J ends, which lost 4 bases and 0 bases, there was a span of 13 bases. The germline V gene encodes CDR1 MNHEY and CDR2 SVGEGT. This CDR3 comprises 16 residues. The CDR3 DNA follows: TGTGCCAGCAGTTTCAGGGAGGGATATAGCAATCAGCCCCAGCATTTT. Translating gives CASSFREGYSNQPQHF.

This chain uses TRBV4-1 with TRBJ2-5; D is undetermined. This CDR3 is built from 13 residues. Germline V gives CDR1 MGHRA, CDR2 YSYEKL. V dropped 1 base and J dropped 5 bases, with 8 bases sitting between them. The CDR3 sequence: CASSQGILETQYF. In nucleotides, the CDR3 is TGCGCCAGCAGCCAAGGTATCTTGGAGACCCAGTACTTC.

The chain couples TRBV28 to TRBJ1-5; TRBD1 might be the D (5 bases). The germline V gene encodes CDR1 MDHEN and CDR2 SYDVKM. The length of the CDR3 is 14 residues. V was pared by 1 base and J by 7 bases, with 11 bases between. This CDR3 reads CASSLSGRAQPQHF. Written as DNA, the CDR3 is TGTGCCAGCAGTTTATCAGGCAGGGCACAGCCCCAGCATTTT.

The V gene is TRBV4-1, the J gene TRBJ2-7; 7 nucleotides match TRBD2. The CDR3 length is 17 residues. Germline CDR1 is MGHRA and CDR2 is YSYEKL. V lost 0 bases to trimming and J lost 2 bases; unmatched junction nucleotides: 10. The CDR3 spells CASSQDSQRGRPYEQYF. CDR3 bases: TGCGCCAGCAGCCAAGATTCACAGCGGGGACGCCCCTACGAGCAGTACTTC.